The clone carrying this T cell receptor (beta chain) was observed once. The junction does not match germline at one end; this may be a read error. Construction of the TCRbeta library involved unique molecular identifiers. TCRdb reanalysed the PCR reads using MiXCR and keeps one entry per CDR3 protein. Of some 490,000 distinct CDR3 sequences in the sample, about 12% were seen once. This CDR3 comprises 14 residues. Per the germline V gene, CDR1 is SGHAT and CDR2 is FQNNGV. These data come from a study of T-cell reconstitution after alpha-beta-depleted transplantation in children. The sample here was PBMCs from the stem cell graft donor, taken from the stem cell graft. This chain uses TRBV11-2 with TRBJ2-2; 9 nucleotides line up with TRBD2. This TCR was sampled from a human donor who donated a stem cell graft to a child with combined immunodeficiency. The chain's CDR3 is CTSSTGTSFLELFF. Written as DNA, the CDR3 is TGTACCAGCAGCACCGGGACTAGCTTCCTGGAGCTGTTTTTT.